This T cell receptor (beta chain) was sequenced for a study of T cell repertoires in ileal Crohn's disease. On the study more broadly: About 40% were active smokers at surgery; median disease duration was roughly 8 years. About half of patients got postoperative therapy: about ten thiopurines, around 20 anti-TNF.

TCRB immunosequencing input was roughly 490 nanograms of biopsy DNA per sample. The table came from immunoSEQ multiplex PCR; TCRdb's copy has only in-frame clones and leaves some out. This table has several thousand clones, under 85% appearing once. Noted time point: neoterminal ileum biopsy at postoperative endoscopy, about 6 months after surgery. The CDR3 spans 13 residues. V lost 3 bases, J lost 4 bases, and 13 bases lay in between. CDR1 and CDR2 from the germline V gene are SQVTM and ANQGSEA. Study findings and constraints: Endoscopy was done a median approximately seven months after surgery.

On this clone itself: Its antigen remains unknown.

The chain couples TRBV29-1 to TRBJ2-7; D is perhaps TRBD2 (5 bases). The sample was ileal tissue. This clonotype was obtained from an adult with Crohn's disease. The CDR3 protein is CSVESGEIYEQYF. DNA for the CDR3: TGCAGCGTTGAGAGCGGTGAAATTTACGAGCAGTACTTC.